This TCR beta chain came from a study of cytomegalovirus exposure and HLA in healthy donors. This clone appeared a few times. Its specificity is not known. Produced via immunoSEQ multiplex PCR; TCRdb's table is partial and in-frame only. The sample has 120,000 to 150,000 clones; around 85% are singletons. Regarding the study as a whole: According to a subsequent analysis, TCR clusters identified in the first cohort showed a tendency to co-occur across the roughly 120 validation repertoires.

This CDR3 comprises 13 residues. Per the germline V gene, CDR1 is MNHEY and CDR2 is SMNVEV (reference sequence). V was clipped by 7 bases and J by 4 bases; unmatched bases: 2. Sequenced: PBMCs. J is TRBJ2-7 and V is TRBV27; 12 bases are a match to TRBD2. This clonotype originated in a man aged 18 to 35 in good health and CMV-seronegative. Written as DNA, the CDR3 is TGTGCCAGCATGGGACTAGCGGGTTACGAGCAGTACTTC. Encoded protein: CASMGLAGYEQYF.